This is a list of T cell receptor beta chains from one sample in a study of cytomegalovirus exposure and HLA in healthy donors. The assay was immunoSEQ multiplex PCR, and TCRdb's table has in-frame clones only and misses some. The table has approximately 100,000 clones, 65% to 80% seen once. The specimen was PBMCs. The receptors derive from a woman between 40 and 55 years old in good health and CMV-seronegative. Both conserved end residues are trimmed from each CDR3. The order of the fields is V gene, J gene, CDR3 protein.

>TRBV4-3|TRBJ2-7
ASSQGSTGQYEQY
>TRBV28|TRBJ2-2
ASTDAGPHTGELF
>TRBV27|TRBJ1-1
ASSFFDRDTEAF
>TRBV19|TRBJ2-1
ASMGASGRAGQF
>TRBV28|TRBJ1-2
ASSSTGTGYSGYT
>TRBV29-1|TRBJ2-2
SAHERGGETGELF
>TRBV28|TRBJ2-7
ASSSVAGGAYEQY
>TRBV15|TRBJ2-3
ATSTPAGATDTQY
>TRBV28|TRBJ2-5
ASSGAGGETQY
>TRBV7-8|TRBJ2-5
ASSLAGQGQETQY
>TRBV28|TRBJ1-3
ASSLIPGRGLHTIY
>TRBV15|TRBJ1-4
ATSGGTGEVEKLF
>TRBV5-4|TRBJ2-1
ASSLQPTSGGQDEQF
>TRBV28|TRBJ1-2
ASSPPGRGPVYGYT
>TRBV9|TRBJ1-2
ASSSGQGDYGYT
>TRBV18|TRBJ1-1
ASSPRTAEAF
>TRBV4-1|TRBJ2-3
ASSQGSGGGTQY
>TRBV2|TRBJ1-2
ASIRGQGASGYT
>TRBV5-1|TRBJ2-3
ASSRRTSGSTDTQY
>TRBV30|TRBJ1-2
AWSSQGRGNGYT
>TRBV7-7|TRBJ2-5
ASSLLPAGAQETQY
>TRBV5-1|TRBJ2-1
ASSPDYNNEQF
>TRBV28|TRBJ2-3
ASSGDYAPDTQY
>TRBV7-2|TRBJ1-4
ASSPRRTGGSNEKLF
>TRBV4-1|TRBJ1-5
ASSQVRAGGPQH
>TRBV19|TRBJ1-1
ASSSPPTGLNTEAF
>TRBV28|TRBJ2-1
ASSHDRESYNEQF
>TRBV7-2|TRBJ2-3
ASSSTRGTDTQY
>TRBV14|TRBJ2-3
ASSQNIADTQY
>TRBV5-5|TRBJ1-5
ASSLGTALSQPQH
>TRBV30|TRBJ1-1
AWGSPWALNTEAF
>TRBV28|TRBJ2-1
ASRPYWGPQPYNEQF
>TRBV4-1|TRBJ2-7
ASSQDESAGFLHEQY
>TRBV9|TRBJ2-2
ASSVAGGRGTGELF
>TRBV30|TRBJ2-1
ASGQGFYNEQF
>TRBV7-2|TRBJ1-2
ASSLGPPYGYT
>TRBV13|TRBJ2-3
ASSLERGAADTQY
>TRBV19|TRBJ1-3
ASSIWTAASGNTIY
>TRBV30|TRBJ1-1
AWSPGEPNTEAF
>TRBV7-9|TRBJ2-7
ASSFPSGRDEQY